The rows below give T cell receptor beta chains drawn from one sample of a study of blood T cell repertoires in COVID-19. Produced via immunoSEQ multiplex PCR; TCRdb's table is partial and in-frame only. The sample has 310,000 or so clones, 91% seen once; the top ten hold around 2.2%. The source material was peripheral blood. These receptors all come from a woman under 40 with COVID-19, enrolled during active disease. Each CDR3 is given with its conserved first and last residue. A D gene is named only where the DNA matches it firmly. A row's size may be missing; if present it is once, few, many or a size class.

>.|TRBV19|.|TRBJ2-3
TGTGCCAGTAGTCCCCCGGGACTGGGGGGAGATACGCAGTATTTT
CASSPPGLGGDTQYF
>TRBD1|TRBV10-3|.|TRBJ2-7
TGTGCCATCAGTGGATACAGGGGAAGCTACGAGCAGTACTTC
CAISGYRGSYEQYF
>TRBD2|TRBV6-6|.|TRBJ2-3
TGTGCCAGCAGTTACTCACTAGCGGAAGACACAGATACGCAGTATTTT
CASSYSLAEDTDTQYF
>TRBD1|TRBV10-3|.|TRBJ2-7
TGTGCCATCAGTGACCTTTCCGGACAGGGTGGCTACGAGCAGTACTTC
CAISDLSGQGGYEQYF
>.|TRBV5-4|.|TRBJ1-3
TGTGCCAGCAGCAGGGACACCAGAAACACCATATATTTT
CASSRDTRNTIYF
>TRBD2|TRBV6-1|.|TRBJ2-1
TGTGCCAGTAGTGGCGGAACTAGCGCGAATTACAATGAGCAGTTCTTC
CASSGGTSANYNEQFF
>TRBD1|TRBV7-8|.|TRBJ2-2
TGTGCCAGCAGCTTGGCAGGGGGAAAGACCGGGGAGCTGTTTTTT
CASSLAGGKTGELFF
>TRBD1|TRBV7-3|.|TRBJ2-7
TGTGCCAGCAGCTTAGTGGGGACAGGGGACTACGAGCAGTACTTC
CASSLVGTGDYEQYF
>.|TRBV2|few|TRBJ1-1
TGTGCCAGCGAAAGGCCTCCCGGGGGCACTGAAGCTTTCTTT
CASERPPGGTEAFF
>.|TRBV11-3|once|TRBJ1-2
TGTGCCAGCACCTCGCTCCGGGCGGGTGGCTACACCTTC
CASTSLRAGGYTF
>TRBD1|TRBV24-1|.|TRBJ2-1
TGTGCCACCAGTGATTCTGGACAGGCCCGGGATGAGCAGTTCTTC
CATSDSGQARDEQFF
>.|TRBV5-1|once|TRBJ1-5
TGCGCCAGCAGCTTTTCCGGGGATCAGCCCCAGCATTTT
CASSFSGDQPQHF
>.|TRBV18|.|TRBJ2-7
TGTGCCAGCTCACCGGGAGTACCGGGGGATACCTACGAGCAGTACTTC
CASSPGVPGDTYEQYF
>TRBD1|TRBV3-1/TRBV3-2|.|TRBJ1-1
TGTGCCAGCAGCCGGACAGGGCCACGGGACACTGAAGCTTTCTTT
CASSRTGPRDTEAFF
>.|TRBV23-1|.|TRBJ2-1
TGCGCCAGCATCACCCGCCGGCCAGGGGCGGATGAGCAGTTCTTC
CASITRRPGADEQFF